Below, 30 T cell receptor beta chains from the same sample are listed, as sequenced in a study of cytomegalovirus exposure and HLA in healthy donors. PCR employed 60 Vbeta and 13 Jbeta primers. Generated by immunoSEQ multiplex PCR, the TCRdb table keeps only in-frame clones and is missing some. The sample lists 100,000 to 150,000 clones, over 75% occurring once. The sample was PBMCs. The receptors come from a woman in her thirties or forties in good health and CMV-seropositive.

This chain links TRBV14 with TRBJ2-5; 9 positions match TRBD2. From germline, CDR1 is SGHDN and CDR2 FVKESK. The CDR3 contains 13 residues. The V segment lost 4 bases and the J segment 8 bases; nucleotides outside the gene matches: 5. CDR3 DNA sequence: TGTGCCAGCAGCCTAGCGGGAGCAAATACCCAGTACTTC. Translation: CASSLAGANTQYF. Complete variable domain (other parts from reference TRBV14 and TRBJ2-5): EAGVTQFPSHSVIEKGQTVTLRCDPISGHDNLYWYRRVMGKEIKFLLHFVKESKQDESGMPNNRFLAERTGGTYSTLKVQPAELEDSGVYFCASSLAGANTQYFGPGTRLLVL.

This clone appeared once. V is TRBV25-1 and J is TRBJ1-2, with a weak D call TRBD1 (6 bases). In germline, CDR1 is MGHDK, CDR2 SYGVNS. The CDR3 runs to 12 residues. V gave up 5 bases and J gave up 6 bases, with 10 bases separating them. This chain's CDR3 is CASSSQGNGYTF. CDR3 nucleotide sequence: TGTGCCAGCAGTTCACAGGGAAATGGCTACACCTTC.

This clone was counted only a few times. The chain is built from TRBV6-1 and TRBJ2-1; TRBD1 might be the D (6 bases). CDR3 size: 12 residues. Trimming cost V 4 bases and J 8 bases, with 9 bases left between them. Per germline, CDR1 MNHNS and CDR2 SASEGT. CDR3 sequence: CASSANRDEQFF. DNA of the CDR3: TGTGCCAGCAGTGCTAACAGGGATGAGCAGTTCTTC.

The chain combines TRBV9 with TRBJ1-1, with D tentatively TRBD1 (5 bases). The V gene's germline CDR1 is SGDLS and CDR2 YYNGEE. Trimming stripped 5 bases from V and 4 bases from J, with 15 bases between. CDR3 length equals 14 residues. In DNA form, the CDR3 reads TGTGCCAGCAGTACTGGGGGGGGTCCCACTGAAGCTTTCTTT. This gives the protein CASSTGGGPTEAFF.

The V gene is TRBV6-1, the J gene TRBJ2-1; TRBD1 is a possible D gene (8 bases). With 7 bases removed from V and 10 bases from J, the gap between germline ends came to 23 bases. Per germline, CDR1 MNHNS and CDR2 SASEGT. CDR3 size: 15 residues. In nucleotides, the CDR3 is TGTGCCAGCAATCCGGGACTAAGGGGGACAGGAGAGCAGTTCTTC. Protein product: CASNPGLRGTGEQFF.

With respect to this clone: Other DNA sequences in this specimen translate into the identical CDR3. The chain employs TRBV5-4 and TRBJ2-7; a weak D match, TRBD2 (6 bases). The V gene's germline CDR1 is SGHNT and CDR2 YYREEE (reference sequence). The CDR3 contains 13 residues. Trimming took 8 bases from V and 0 from J, leaving 12 bases between them. This chain's CDR3 is CASSGGSSYEQYF. Here the CDR3 DNA reads TGTGCCAGTAGTGGGGGGAGCTCCTACGAGCAGTACTTC. Using reference TRBV5-4 and TRBJ2-7 for the parts outside the CDR3, the full variable domain is ETGVTQSPTHLIKTRGQQVTLRCSSQSGHNTVSWYQQALGQGPQFIFQYYREEENGRGNFPPRFSGLQFPNYSSELNVNALELDDSALYLCASSGGSSYEQYFGPGTRLTVT.

The chain employs TRBV6-5 and TRBJ1-1; D uncertain. CDR1 and CDR2 (germline): MNHEY, SVGAGI. The CDR3 loop spans 13 amino acids. V shed 7 bases and J shed 5 bases, with 14 bases lying between them. CDR3 protein: CASTKEGGTEAFF. The CDR3 DNA sequence: TGTGCCAGCACCAAGGAGGGAGGGACTGAAGCTTTCTTT.

This clone was observed a handful of times. This chain joins TRBV28 and TRBJ2-3; 8 bases map to TRBD2. Germline assignment: CDR1 MDHEN and CDR2 SYDVKM. V lost 6 bases, J lost 2 bases, and 7 bases stayed unmatched. This CDR3 is 15 amino acids long. CDR3: CASRLRGGFTDTQYF. For the CDR3, the DNA is TGTGCCAGCAGGCTACGGGGGGGTTTCACAGATACGCAGTATTTT.

Only a few counts were recorded for this clone. The chain employs TRBV30 and TRBJ1-2, with unresolved D. The germline CDR1 and CDR2 sequences are GTSNPN and SVGIG (reference sequence). The CDR3 extends over 12 amino acids. Deletions cut 3 bases from V and 0 bases from J, with 5 bases between. The CDR3 sequence is CAWSPANYGYTF. The CDR3 nucleotides are TGTGCCTGGAGCCCAGCTAACTATGGCTACACCTTC.

This chain joins TRBV28 and TRBJ1-5; a weak D match, TRBD1 (5 bases). Germline CDR1 reads MDHEN; CDR2 reads SYDVKM. V dropped 5 bases and J dropped 9 bases, with 17 bases sitting between them. This CDR3 contains 14 residues. CDR3 protein: CASSVDSGPGPQHF. The DNA for the CDR3 is TGTGCCAGCAGTGTCGACAGTGGCCCCGGGCCCCAGCATTTT.

This clone came up a few times. CDR3 coding DNA: TGCGCCAGCAGCCAAGATCGGGTTAACCAAGAGACCCAGTACTTC. It codes for CASSQDRVNQETQYF. The chain joins TRBV4-1 to TRBJ2-5, with D unclear. The CDR3 contains 15 residues. V was cut by 0 bases and J by 0 bases, with 8 bases left in between. Germline V gives CDR1 MGHRA, CDR2 YSYEKL.

This clone has just one count. This rearrangement joins TRBV6-6 to TRBJ2-3; 7 bases are shared with TRBD2. There are 12 residues in the CDR3. Germline CDR1 reads MNHNY; CDR2 reads SVGAGI (reference sequence). With V trimmed by 10 bases and J by 6 bases, 7 bases remained unmatched. The chain's CDR3 is CATWRGSDTQYF. As DNA, the CDR3 is TGTGCCACCTGGCGGGGGAGCGATACGCAGTATTTT.

Only one count was recorded for this clone. V gene TRBV10-2 combines with J gene TRBJ2-4; 12 positions agree with TRBD1. After removal of 8 bases from V and 6 bases from J, the junction contained 11 bases not matched to a gene. The CDR3 runs to 16 residues. The germline V gene has CDR1 WSHSY and CDR2 SAAADI. The CDR3 region is CASGAGTGGVGNIQYF. DNA for the CDR3: TGCGCCAGCGGCGCCGGGACAGGGGGCGTTGGAAACATTCAGTACTTC.

The rearrangement links TRBV7-2 to TRBJ2-1, with D perhaps matching TRBD1 (5 bases). The CDR3 has 18 amino acids. The V gene lost 5 bases and the J gene lost 3 bases, with 23 bases spanning the gap. Germline CDR1 and CDR2: SGHTA and FQGNSA. This chain's CDR3 is CASSLGETDLFRYNEQFF. The CDR3 nucleotides read TGTGCCAGCAGCCTTGGAGAGACAGATCTATTTCGCTACAATGAGCAGTTCTTC.

V is TRBV30 and J is TRBJ1-5; D gene uncertain. The V gene lost 1 base and the J gene lost 6 bases, with 10 bases spanning the gap. From germline, CDR1 is GTSNPN and CDR2 SVGIG (reference sequence). The CDR3 sequence is 13 residues long. The CDR3: CAWSAGDSQPQHF. The DNA of the CDR3 is TGTGCCTGGAGTGCCGGGGATAGTCAGCCCCAGCATTTT.

The chain has TRBV6-5 and TRBJ2-1; 7 bases line up with TRBD2. The CDR3 covers 15 residues. With 0 bases clipped from V and 11 bases from J, the junction kept 10 bases outside the gene matches. CDR1 MNHEY and CDR2 SVGAGI come from the germline V gene. The CDR3 nucleotides read TGTGCCAGCAGTTACTCGCCTAGCGGAAGAGAGAAGCAGTTCTTC. This translates into CASSYSPSGREKQFF.

V usage is TRBV10-3 and J usage is TRBJ2-1; 10 positions agree with TRBD1. The CDR3 extends over 18 amino acids. The V segment lost 0 bases and the J segment 8 bases; nucleotides outside the gene matches: 13. The germline V gene encodes CDR1 ENHRY and CDR2 SYGVKD. CDR3 loop: CAISESTAGTGDSYEQFF. The CDR3 DNA follows: TGTGCCATCAGTGAGTCGACAGCCGGGACAGGGGATTCATATGAGCAGTTCTTC.

CDR3 DNA: TGTGCCAGCAGCGAGGGACTAGCGGGAGTTAGTGAGCAGTTCTTC. Amino acids: CASSEGLAGVSEQFF. This sequence joins TRBV9 and TRBJ2-1; 14 positions agree with TRBD2. From germline, CDR1 is SGDLS and CDR2 YYNGEE. The V segment lost 3 bases and the J segment 9 bases; nucleotides outside the gene matches: 5. CDR3 length: 15 amino acids.

V is TRBV9 and J is TRBJ2-1; D might be TRBD2 (5 bases). The V gene's germline CDR1 is SGDLS and CDR2 YYNGEE. V shed 2 bases and J shed 7 bases, with 22 bases lying between them. CDR3 length: 17 residues. The CDR3 sequence: CASSVEVERTLRNEQFF. The CDR3 region has the DNA TGTGCCAGCAGCGTCGAAGTGGAGCGGACCTTGAGGAATGAGCAGTTCTTC.

This chain uses TRBV6-5 with TRBJ2-2, with D tentatively TRBD2 (6 bases). Looked up from germline, CDR1 is MNHEY and CDR2 is SVGAGI. CDR3 length: 16 amino acids. V dropped 0 bases and J dropped 0 bases, with 8 bases sitting between them. Written as DNA, the CDR3 is TGTGCCAGCAGTTACTCACCGGGGGCGAACACCGGGGAGCTGTTTTTT. The encoded protein is CASSYSPGANTGELFF.

The rearrangement links TRBV2 to TRBJ1-6; D is unclear. V was shortened by 7 bases and J by 10 bases, with 17 bases between the two germline ends. Germline CDR1 and CDR2: SNHLY and FYNNEI. The CDR3 runs to 14 residues. CDR3: CASKLPGRISPLHF. CDR3 sequence (DNA): TGTGCCAGCAAATTACCGGGTCGAATCTCACCCCTCCACTTT. The full variable domain, with the rest looked up from reference TRBV2 and TRBJ1-6, is EPEVTQTPSHQVTQMGQEVILRCVPISNHLYFYWYRQILGQKVEFLVSFYNNEISEKSEIFDDQFSVERPDGSNFTLKIRSTKLEDSAMYFCASKLPGRISPLHFGNGTRLTVT.

The rearrangement joins TRBV6-1 to TRBJ2-5, with 10 bases aligning to TRBD1. The J call may be in error: the DNA end matches TRBJ2-7 better. In germline, CDR1 is MNHNS, CDR2 SASEGT. The CDR3 covers 15 residues. In DNA form, the CDR3 reads TGTGCCAGCAGTAAGACTGGGACAGGGGTCTACGAGCAGTACTTC. As protein: CASSKTGTGVYEQYF.

The rearrangement links TRBV27 to TRBJ2-1; a weak D match, TRBD2 (5 bases). Germline lookup yields CDR1 MNHEY and CDR2 SMNVEV (reference sequence). There are 17 residues in the CDR3. V lost 2 bases to trimming and J lost 0 bases, with 14 bases between them. The CDR3 is CASSLLAATSSYNEQFF. The DNA for the CDR3 is TGTGCCAGCAGTTTACTAGCAGCAACGAGCTCCTACAATGAGCAGTTCTTC.

V is TRBV28 and J is TRBJ2-6; weak D call: TRBD1 (6 bases). The CDR3 length is 16 residues. V dropped 5 bases and J dropped 0 bases, with 11 bases sitting between them. Looked up from germline, CDR1 is MDHEN and CDR2 is SYDVKM. The CDR3 reads CASSHQTGSGANVLTF. The CDR3 DNA reads as TGTGCCAGCAGTCACCAGACAGGCTCTGGGGCCAACGTCCTGACTTTC.

The chain couples TRBV30 to TRBJ2-3; 9 bases align to TRBD2. J gave up 1 base and V 7 bases, and 9 bases lay outside the gene matches. This CDR3 is 15 amino acids long. CDR1 and CDR2 (germline): GTSNPN, SVGIG (reference sequence). The CDR3, as DNA: TGTGCCTCCCCCTTGCGGGAGGGGGGCACAGATACGCAGTATTTT. Translating it yields CASPLREGGTDTQYF.

V is TRBV11-2 and J is TRBJ1-1; 9 bases map to TRBD1. Looked up from germline, CDR1 is SGHAT and CDR2 is FQNNGV. CDR3 size: 14 residues. The V gene end was trimmed by 6 bases and the J gene end by 5 bases; junction bases not matched to a gene: 7. The CDR3 region is CASSQQGARTEAFF. As DNA, the CDR3 is TGTGCCAGCAGTCAACAGGGGGCGCGGACTGAAGCTTTCTTT.

This chain joins TRBV18 and TRBJ2-1; 9 bases match TRBD2. This CDR3 has 15 amino acids. J lost 6 bases, V lost 6 bases, and 9 bases had no gene match. Germline V gives CDR1 KGHSH, CDR2 LQKENI. CDR3 residues: CASSPLAGVSNEQFF. The CDR3 DNA reads as TGTGCCAGCTCGCCATTAGCGGGAGTAAGCAATGAGCAGTTCTTC.

The V call is TRBV28, the J call TRBJ2-7; possibly TRBD1 for D (5 bases). V was clipped by 5 bases and J by 2 bases, with 16 bases between them. The germline CDR1 and CDR2 sequences are MDHEN and SYDVKM. The CDR3 has 15 residues. The CDR3: CASSRRSLGAYEQYF. The CDR3 DNA sequence: TGTGCCAGCAGTCGTCGCTCCCTAGGGGCCTACGAGCAGTACTTC.

CDR3 coding DNA: TGTGCCTGGAGTGCGCTCGGGGATTCACCCCTCCACTTT. It codes for CAWSALGDSPLHF. J is TRBJ1-6 and V is TRBV30, with D unresolved. Deletions cut 1 base from V and 8 bases from J, with 9 bases between. Germline V gene data show CDR1 as GTSNPN and CDR2 as SVGIG (reference sequence). This CDR3 has 13 amino acids.

The gene calls are TRBV28 and TRBJ2-5; 8 bases match TRBD2. V lost 6 bases and J lost 2; bases outside the gene matches: 8. The CDR3 consists of 15 residues. Germline CDR1 is MDHEN and CDR2 is SYDVKM. DNA of the CDR3: TGTGCCAGCAGCCAACGCGCTAGCGGGCAAGAGACCCAGTACTTC. This codes for CASSQRASGQETQYF.